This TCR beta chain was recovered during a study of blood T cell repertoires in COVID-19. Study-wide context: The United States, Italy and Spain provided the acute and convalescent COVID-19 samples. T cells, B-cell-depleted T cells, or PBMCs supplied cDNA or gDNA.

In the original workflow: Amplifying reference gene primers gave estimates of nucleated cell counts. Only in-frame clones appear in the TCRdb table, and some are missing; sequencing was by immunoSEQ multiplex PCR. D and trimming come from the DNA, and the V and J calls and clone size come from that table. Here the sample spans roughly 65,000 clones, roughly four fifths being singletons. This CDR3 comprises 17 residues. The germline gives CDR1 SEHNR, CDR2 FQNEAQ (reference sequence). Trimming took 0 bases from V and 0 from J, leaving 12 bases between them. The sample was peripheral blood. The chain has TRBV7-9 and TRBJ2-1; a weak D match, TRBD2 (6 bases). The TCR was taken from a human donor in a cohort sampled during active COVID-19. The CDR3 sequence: CASSLAGGASSYNEQFF. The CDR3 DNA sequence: TGTGCCAGCAGCTTAGCGGGGGGAGCGAGCTCCTACAATGAGCAGTTCTTC. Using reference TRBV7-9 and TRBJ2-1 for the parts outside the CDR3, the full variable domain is DTGVSQNPRHKITKRGQNVTFRCDPISEHNRLYWYRQTLGQGPEFLTYFQNEAQLEKSRLLSDRFSAERPKGSFSTLEIQRTEQGDSAMYLCASSLAGGASSYNEQFFGPGTRLTVL.